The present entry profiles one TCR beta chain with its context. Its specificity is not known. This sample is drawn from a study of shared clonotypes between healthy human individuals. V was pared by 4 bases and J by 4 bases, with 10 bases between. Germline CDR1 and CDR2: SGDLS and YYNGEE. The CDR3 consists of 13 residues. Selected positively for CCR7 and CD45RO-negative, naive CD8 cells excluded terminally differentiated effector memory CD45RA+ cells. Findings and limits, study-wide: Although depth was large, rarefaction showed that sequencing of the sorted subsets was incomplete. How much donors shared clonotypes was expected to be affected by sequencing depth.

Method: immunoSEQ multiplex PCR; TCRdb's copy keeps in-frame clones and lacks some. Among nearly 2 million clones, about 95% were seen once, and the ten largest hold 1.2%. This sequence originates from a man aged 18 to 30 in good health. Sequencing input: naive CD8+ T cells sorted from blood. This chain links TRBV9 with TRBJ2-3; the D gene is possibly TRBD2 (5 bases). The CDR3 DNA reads TGTGCCAGCAGCACCGGAGGTTCAGATACGCAGTATTTT. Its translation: CASSTGGSDTQYF. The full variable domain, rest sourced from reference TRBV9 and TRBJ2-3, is DSGVTQTPKHLITATGQRVTLRCSPRSGDLSVYWYQQSLDQGLQFLIQYYNGEERAKGNILERFSAQQFPDLHSELNLSSLELGDSALYFCASSTGGSDTQYFGPGTRLTVL.